This TCR beta chain was sequenced for a study of human T cells and chemical hapten exposure. Whole-study context: While the approximately 24-week study was under way, patients received diphenylcyclopropenone on the scalp every week. Overall study findings and caveats: Controls had significantly fewer large CDR3 similarity clusters than were formed by expanded TCRs.

Germline V gives CDR1 SGHNT, CDR2 YYREEE (reference sequence). The CDR3 contains 17 residues. V was pared by 2 bases and J by 4 bases, with 21 bases between. TCRdb ran MiXCR on the RACE reads and lists one entry per CDR3 protein. The profile covers over 12,000 distinct CDR3 sequences, with roughly 17% appearing a single time and roughly 7.2% taken by the ten largest. This clonotype ranks as medium-sized. Its specificity is unknown. Time point of the sample: patch test 1, 2 weeks after DPC sensitization. Treatment meaning: therapeutic diphenylcyclopropenone sensitization with weekly scalp DPC. The sample here was whole blood, taken in connection with sensitization to the hapten diphenylcyclopropenone (DPC). The chain recombines TRBV5-4 with TRBJ1-2; no clear D. The sequence was obtained from a woman aged 30 to 39 with alopecia areata. Some clones in this sample may be carry-over from other donors' samples. CDR3 in amino acids: CASSFGKNVEGGYGYTF. In DNA form, the CDR3 reads TGTGCCAGCAGCTTTGGTAAAAATGTGGAGGGTGGCTATGGCTACACCTTC.